This T cell receptor (beta chain) was sequenced for a study of blood T cell repertoires in COVID-19. The table came from immunoSEQ multiplex PCR; TCRdb's copy has only in-frame clones and leaves some out. This sample has roughly 220,000 clones, with 80% found just once. The CDR3 contains 16 residues. Germline V gene lookup returns CDR1 MGHRA and CDR2 YSYEKL. Between the trimmed V and J ends, which lost 1 base and 2 bases, there was a span of 12 bases. This TCR was sampled from an older woman with acute or convalescent COVID-19. V usage is TRBV4-1 and J usage is TRBJ2-1, with D unclear. The sample comprised peripheral blood. CDR3 nucleotide sequence: TGCGCCAGCAGCCAAGGGCACAGTACCACCTACAATGAGCAGTTCTTC. Amino acid sequence: CASSQGHSTTYNEQFF.